A selection of T cell receptor beta chains follows, all from one sample in a study of early T cells in non-severe SARS-CoV-2 infection. TCRdb re-derived calls from the 5' RACE reads in MiXCR, one entry per CDR3 protein. The profile shows some 30,000 distinct CDR3 sequences, over 9% of them singletons. Sequencing was done on a sample of whole blood. The source is an adult who was a healthcare worker with PCR-confirmed SARS-CoV-2 infection or an uninfected control (not recorded which). Each CDR3 is given with its conserved first and last residue. D genes are given only for firm matches. Expanded clones get a size class; other rows say once, few or many, or leave the size out.

TRBV2	-	TRBJ2-2	13	many	TGTGCCAGCAGTGATTTGCCCGGCGGGGAGCTGTTTTTT	CASSDLPGGELFF
TRBV18	TRBD1	TRBJ1-3	15	many	TGTGCCAGCTCACCAGGACAGGGGGCTGGAAACACCATATATTTT	CASSPGQGAGNTIYF
TRBV10-3	TRBD2	TRBJ2-5	16	many	TGTGCCATCAGTGAGTCACTAGCGGGGGCCCAAGAGACCCAGTACTTC	CAISESLAGAQETQYF
TRBV12-3/TRBV12-4	TRBD2	TRBJ2-3	17	many	TGTGCCAGCCATCGGGGCGGGGGGGCGAGAGGCACAGATACGCAGTATTTT	CASHRGGGARGTDTQYF
TRBV4-3	-	TRBJ1-1	13	many	TGCGCCAGCAGCCAAGATCGGGGGACTGAAGCTTTCTTT	CASSQDRGTEAFF
TRBV20-1	-	TRBJ1-6	15	many	TGCAGTGCTATGCCCGCCGGGACACAAGATTCACCCCTCCACTTT	CSAMPAGTQDSPLHF
TRBV11-3	TRBD1	TRBJ1-5	16	many	TGTGCCAGCAGCTTGAGTTTCGGACAGGGAAAGGAGCCCCAGCATTTT	CASSLSFGQGKEPQHF
TRBV29-1	-	TRBJ2-5	14	many	TGCAGCGTTGGCGGGGTTAGCGTGCAAGAGACCCAGTACTTC	CSVGGVSVQETQYF
TRBV12-3/TRBV12-4	TRBD1	TRBJ1-5	13	many	TGTGCCAGCAGTCTCGACAGGGCTCAGCCCCAGCATTTT	CASSLDRAQPQHF
TRBV24-1	TRBD1	TRBJ2-3	19	many	TGTGCCACCAGTGAGGGGGTGTTCGGGACAGGGGGCAGGTCAGATACGCAGTATTTT	CATSEGVFGTGGRSDTQYF
TRBV5-4	-	TRBJ2-7	14	many	TGTGCCAGCAGCTTGGCCGAGGGGGCCTACGAGCAGTACTTC	CASSLAEGAYEQYF
TRBV20-1	-	TRBJ2-7	15	few	TGCAGTGCTAGAGATCGGCTAGAGCCTCGCTACGAGCAGTACTTC	CSARDRLEPRYEQYF
TRBV6-5	-	TRBJ1-5	16	many	TGTGCCAGCAGCCCTAGGGGGGTTCGGGCCAATCAGCCCCAGCATTTT	CASSPRGVRANQPQHF
TRBV12-3/TRBV12-4	TRBD1	TRBJ1-2	15	many	TGTGCCAGCAGTTCCGGACAGGGCCGGGGCTATGGCTACACCTTC	CASSSGQGRGYGYTF
TRBV6-5	-	TRBJ2-7	16	many	TGTGCCAGCAGTTACACCCCTTTCCAGGACCGCAACGAGCAGTACTTC	CASSYTPFQDRNEQYF
TRBV19	-	TRBJ2-5	12	many	TGTGCCAGCAAACAGGGGGGGGAGACCCAGTACTTC	CASKQGGETQYF
TRBV12-3/TRBV12-4	-	TRBJ1-6	15	many	TGTGCCAGCAGTTTATTTGGCCAAACGGACTCACCCCTCCACTTT	CASSLFGQTDSPLHF
TRBV2	TRBD1	TRBJ1-6	14	many	TGTGCCAGCAGTCGGGACAGAAATAATTCACCCCTCCACTTT	CASSRDRNNSPLHF
TRBV7-2	-	TRBJ1-5	15	many	TGTGCCAGCAGCTCAGACTATTATAGCAATCAGCCCCAGCATTTT	CASSSDYYSNQPQHF
TRBV29-1	TRBD2	TRBJ2-3	13	many	TGCAGCCAGACAGGCGGGGGGGCAGATACGCAGTATTTT	CSQTGGGADTQYF
TRBV2	-	TRBJ1-6	16	few	TGTGCCAGCAGCCTGCTGAGTAGCTCCTATAATTCACCCCTCCACTTT	CASSLLSSSYNSPLHF
TRBV11-2	-	TRBJ2-1	15	few	TGTGCCAGCAGCTTAGGTCTAGCCTCCTACAATGAGCAGTTCTTC	CASSLGLASYNEQFF
TRBV18	-	TRBJ1-6	14	-	TGTGCCAGCTCACCAGGGTATGCCGGCTCACCCCTCCACTTT	CASSPGYAGSPLHF
TRBV6-5	-	TRBJ1-4	15	many	TGTGCCAGCACCAGTCCTGGGGTCCCTAATGAAAAACTGTTTTTT	CASTSPGVPNEKLFF
TRBV9	-	TRBJ2-3	11	many	TGTGCCAGCAGCGTTGGAGATACGCAGTATTTT	CASSVGDTQYF
TRBV6-5	-	TRBJ1-1	14	many	TGTGCCAGCAGTGCACAGGGTTGGACCACTGAAGCTTTCTTT	CASSAQGWTTEAFF
TRBV6-6	-	TRBJ1-2	12	many	TGTGCCAGCAGTTACAGAAACTATGGCTACACCTTC	CASSYRNYGYTF
TRBV29-1	-	TRBJ1-1	14	few	TGCAGCGTCCTCTTTGGCTCCAGGAACACTGAAGCTTTCTTT	CSVLFGSRNTEAFF
TRBV7-3	-	TRBJ1-5	15	many	TGTGCCAGCAGCTTCACAGCGGGGGCGGATCAGCCCCAGCATTTT	CASSFTAGADQPQHF